One sample yielded the 15 T cell receptor beta chains listed below, sequenced in a study of immune characterization of retroperitoneal liposarcoma. TCRdb called the PCR reads again in MiXCR, with one record for every CDR3 protein. The sample includes 15,000 or so distinct CDR3 sequences, about 50% of them seen just once. Material: tumor tissue. The receptors derive from a female donor with retroperitoneal liposarcoma.

This clonotype is categorized as medium-sized. CDR3 region: CASSFLLTTGQGVYNEQFF. The CDR3, as DNA: TGTGCCAGCAGTTTCCTTTTGACTACCGGACAGGGGGTATACAATGAGCAGTTCTTC. The V gene is TRBV12-3 or TRBV12-4, the J gene TRBJ2-1; 10 bases map to TRBD1. The ends lost 3 bases at V and 4 bases at J; junction bases unmatched: 15. The CDR3 covers 19 residues.

This clonotype was found many times. The chain recombines TRBV7-2 with TRBJ2-1; 8 nucleotides align to TRBD2. Germline V gives CDR1 SGHTA, CDR2 FQGNSA. CDR3 length: 15 amino acids. After removal of 5 bases from V and 10 bases from J, the junction contained 13 bases not matched to a gene. CDR3 residues: CASSPWPRGGLEQFF. The CDR3 coding sequence is TGTGCCAGCAGCCCTTGGCCTCGGGGGGGGCTCGAGCAGTTCTTC.

This chain uses TRBV6-1 with TRBJ1-4; D is ambiguous. CDR3 length equals 13 residues. Trimming pared 2 bases from V and 12 bases from J, leaving 13 bases between. The germline CDR1 and CDR2 sequences are MNHNS and SASEGT. For the CDR3, the DNA is TGTGCCAGCAGTGAATTGGTCACTCGGCAACTGTTTTTT. Its protein is CASSELVTRQLFF.

The chain joins TRBV6-5 to TRBJ2-5, with a tentative D call TRBD1 (5 bases). The V end lost 5 bases, the J end lost 2 bases, and 12 bases lay between the germline ends. Germline V gene data show CDR1 as MNHEY and CDR2 as SVGAGI. CDR3 length: 14 residues. Here the CDR3 reads CASSGEDTQETQYF. In DNA, the CDR3 is TGTGCCAGCAGTGGAGAGGACACACAAGAGACCCAGTACTTC.

The chain employs TRBV6-8 and TRBJ2-7, with 9 bases lining up with TRBD2. CDR3 size: 17 residues. Trimming removed 7 bases from V and 7 bases from J; junction bases left unmatched: 20. The germline V gene encodes CDR1 MNHGY and CDR2 SAAAGT. CDR3 DNA sequence: TGTGCCAGCACAATTTTTTATAGCGGGAGCCCGAACAATGAGCAGTACTTC. Its protein is CASTIFYSGSPNNEQYF.

The rearrangement joins TRBV27 to TRBJ2-1, with 9 bases lining up with TRBD2. Germline lookup yields CDR1 MNHEY and CDR2 SMNVEV (reference sequence). Germline trimming cut 9 bases from V and 0 bases from J; bases unmatched to any gene: 15. The length of the CDR3 is 18 residues. The chain's CDR3 is CASRKGREGPSSYNEQFF. The DNA of the CDR3 is TGTGCCAGTCGTAAGGGGCGGGAGGGTCCTAGCTCCTACAATGAGCAGTTCTTC.

This clonotype came up many times. V gene TRBV6-1 combines with J gene TRBJ2-1, with D perhaps being TRBD1 or TRBD2 (7 bases each). The CDR3 is made up of 14 amino acids. V was pared by 11 bases and J by 10 bases, with 24 bases between. In germline, CDR1 is MNHNS, CDR2 SASEGT. CDR3 sequence reads: CASVGGDSSYEQFF. The CDR3, as DNA: TGTGCCTCGGTGGGGGGGGACAGCTCCTACGAGCAGTTCTTC.

The table lists this clonotype with a count of one. This chain joins TRBV6-1 and TRBJ2-1, with 7 nucleotides matching TRBD2. The J call may not be correct, given that the DNA end is closer to TRBJ2-7. The germline CDR1 and CDR2 sequences are MNHNS and SASEGT. The CDR3 is 16 amino acids. In nucleotides, the CDR3 is TGTGCCAGCACTTCTCCCTTGACTAGCTCCTACAATGAGCAGTACTTC. It translates to CASTSPLTSSYNEQYF.

This clonotype is labeled as medium-sized. The chain has TRBV6-1 and TRBJ2-3; 9 nucleotides align to TRBD2. This CDR3 is 15 amino acids long. The J segment lost 6 bases and the V segment lost 6 bases, leaving 10 bases of the junction unmatched. Germline V lookup: CDR1 MNHNS, CDR2 SASEGT. In DNA form, the CDR3 reads TGTGCCAGCAGGGCCAGCGGGGGGCCCGGTGATACGCAGTATTTT. Translated: CASRASGGPGDTQYF.

This clonotype is large in the sample. The gene calls are TRBV6-1 and TRBJ2-5; 10 bases are a match to TRBD1. This CDR3 contains 15 residues. The germline gives CDR1 MNHNS, CDR2 SASEGT. Trimming took 7 bases from V and 6 from J; bases not matched to a gene: 11. CDR3 sequence reads: CASTLSSTGGKTQYF. The CDR3 DNA follows: TGTGCCAGCACCCTCTCGTCGACAGGGGGCAAGACCCAGTACTTC.

By share, this clonotype ranks as medium-sized. The rearrangement links TRBV6-6 to TRBJ2-1; D gene unclear. The tail of the sequence fits TRBJ2-7 better, so the J call may be wrong. The CDR3 length is 15 residues. Germline lookup yields CDR1 MNHNY and CDR2 SVGAGI (reference sequence). The CDR3 nucleotides read TGTGCCAGCAGTTACGCCGACTTCCGGTGGAACGAGCAGTACTTC. It codes for CASSYADFRWNEQYF.

This clonotype has more than one count but fewer than ten. The CDR3, as DNA: TGTGCCACTACGTCCATCTACGAGCAGTTCTTC. Translation: CATTSIYEQFF. The chain links TRBV7-9 to TRBJ2-1; no clear D gene. Trimming shortened V by 10 bases and J by 10 bases, and 14 bases separated the two germline ends. Germline assignment: CDR1 SEHNR and CDR2 FQNEAQ (reference sequence). The CDR3 has 11 residues.

This chain connects TRBV27 to TRBJ2-1; 14 positions match TRBD2. This CDR3 contains 15 residues. Germline V gives CDR1 MNHEY, CDR2 SMNVEV (reference sequence). Germline trimming cut 5 bases from V and 9 bases from J; bases unmatched to any gene: 6. DNA of the CDR3: TGTGCCAGCAGTCTAAGACTAGCGGGAGGGGGTGAGCAGTTCTTC. Translating it yields CASSLRLAGGGEQFF.

This sequence joins TRBV6-1 and TRBJ1-1, with D perhaps TRBD1 (5 bases). Germline V CDR1 and CDR2: MNHNS, SASEGT. The CDR3 is 15 residues long. Trimming took off 4 bases at V and 0 bases at J, with 12 bases between the two ends. CDR3 bases: TGTGCCAGCAGTGTCCAGGGCCGAATGAACACTGAAGCTTTCTTT. This codes for CASSVQGRMNTEAFF.

The gene calls are TRBV6-1 and TRBJ2-2, with D perhaps matching TRBD2 (6 bases). V gave up 6 bases and J gave up 4 bases, with 15 bases separating them. Germline CDR1 MNHNS, CDR2 SASEGT. The CDR3 sequence is 15 residues long. The chain's CDR3 is CASSKSGASTGELFF. As DNA, the CDR3 is TGTGCCAGCAGCAAGTCGGGAGCTTCCACCGGGGAGCTGTTTTTT.